The rows below give T cell receptor beta chains drawn from one sample of a study of blood T cells in healthy people across ages. Using its own MiXCR run on the 5' RACE reads, TCRdb lists one record per CDR3 protein. The sample has around 990,000 distinct CDR3 sequences, around 25% seen once. These data were likewise used in another study, on T cells of mothers and their children.

Sample: blood. These receptor sequences come from a girl aged 2 to 10 in good health. CDR3s include the opening cysteine and the closing phenylalanine or tryptophan. A D gene is named only where the DNA matches it firmly. A row's size may be missing; if present it is once, few, many or a size class.

TRBJ2-5	-	TRBV29-1	-	CSVEDEETQYF	TGCAGCGTTGAAGACGAAGAGACCCAGTACTTC
TRBJ1-5	few	TRBV20-1	-	CSARPSDTNQPQHF	TGCAGTGCTAGGCCTAGTGATACCAATCAGCCCCAGCATTTT
TRBJ2-2	few	TRBV4-3	-	CASSQDVGTGELFF	TGCGCCAGCAGCCAAGATGTCGGGACCGGGGAGCTGTTTTTT
TRBJ2-1	few	TRBV6-5	TRBD2	CASSYSKFGTSSYNEQFF	TGTGCCAGCAGTTACTCGAAGTTCGGGACTAGCTCCTACAATGAGCAGTTCTTC
TRBJ2-7	few	TRBV13	TRBD2	CASSFFLAGEDGAIYEQYF	TGTGCCAGCAGCTTCTTTCTAGCGGGAGAAGATGGGGCAATCTACGAGCAGTACTTC
TRBJ2-7	-	TRBV2	-	CASSEAGTAYEQYF	TGTGCCAGCAGTGAAGCGGGAACAGCCTACGAGCAGTACTTC
TRBJ2-1	-	TRBV11-2	-	CASSTLGGKYNEQFF	TGTGCCAGCAGCACTCTCGGCGGAAAATACAATGAGCAGTTCTTC
TRBJ1-5	-	TRBV4-3	-	CASSQELQLGNQPQHF	TGCGCCAGCAGCCAAGAACTCCAGTTGGGCAATCAGCCCCAGCATTTT
TRBJ2-1	-	TRBV6-5	-	CASRSRRNEQFF	TGTGCCAGCAGGTCCCGGAGGAATGAGCAGTTCTTC
TRBJ2-2	few	TRBV7-2	-	CASSLGGERYTGELFF	TGTGCCAGCAGCTTAGGGGGGGAAAGATACACCGGGGAGCTGTTTTTT
TRBJ2-2	few	TRBV29-1	-	CSVDLPNTGELFF	TGCAGCGTTGACCTACCGAACACCGGGGAGCTGTTTTTT
TRBJ1-1	few	TRBV6-5	-	CASSYWGGMNTEAFF	TGTGCCAGCAGTTACTGGGGAGGGATGAACACTGAAGCTTTCTTT
TRBJ2-7	-	TRBV29-1	-	CSVAPPSSYEQYF	TGCAGCGTTGCGCCTCCCAGCTCCTACGAGCAGTACTTC
TRBJ2-7	-	TRBV7-2	-	CASSLNRASYEQYF	TGTGCCAGCAGCTTAAACAGGGCCTCCTACGAGCAGTACTTC
TRBJ2-4	few	TRBV20-1	-	CSPIGYKNIQYF	TGCAGTCCCATAGGTTACAAAAACATTCAGTACTTC
TRBJ2-3	once	TRBV7-2	-	CASRSSWVDTQYF	TGTGCCAGCCGATCTTCCTGGGTAGATACGCAGTATTTT
TRBJ2-7	few	TRBV5-1	-	CASSLGTETSYEQYF	TGCGCCAGCAGCTTGGGGACAGAGACCTCCTACGAGCAGTACTTC
TRBJ2-5	-	TRBV4-2	TRBD2	CASSQIQREGETQYF	TGTGCCAGCAGCCAAATTCAGCGGGAGGGGGAGACCCAGTACTTC
TRBJ2-7	few	TRBV5-4	TRBD2	CASRPRGGYEQYF	TGTGCCAGCAGACCCCGGGGGGGCTACGAGCAGTACTTC
TRBJ2-7	-	TRBV20-1	TRBD1	CSARPRNRGLVEQYF	TGCAGTGCTAGGCCCAGGAACAGGGGTTTGGTCGAGCAGTACTTC
TRBJ1-2	few	TRBV5-1	-	CASSLGAEGYTF	TGCGCCAGCAGCCTGGGGGCGGAAGGCTACACCTTC
TRBJ2-5	-	TRBV9	-	CASSVPGEVETQYF	TGTGCCAGCAGCGTTCCAGGGGAGGTGGAGACCCAGTACTTC
TRBJ1-1	few	TRBV4-1	-	CASSPQSPSNTEAFF	TGCGCCAGCAGCCCCCAAAGCCCGAGTAACACTGAAGCTTTCTTT
TRBJ1-2	-	TRBV7-2	TRBD1	CASSFPTGGYGYTF	TGTGCCAGCAGCTTTCCTACAGGGGGCTATGGCTACACCTTC
TRBJ2-5	few	TRBV5-1	-	CASSATIEETQYF	TGCGCCAGCAGCGCGACCATAGAAGAGACCCAGTACTTC
TRBJ1-4	-	TRBV16	-	CASTTGQTNEKLFF	TGTGCCAGCACCACCGGACAGACGAATGAAAAACTGTTTTTT
TRBJ2-3	-	TRBV15	-	CATSETPLADTQYF	TGTGCCACCAGCGAGACCCCTTTAGCGGATACGCAGTATTTT
TRBJ2-7	few	TRBV29-1	-	CSAVREDNAYEQYF	TGCAGCGCTGTGAGGGAAGATAACGCCTACGAGCAGTACTTC
TRBJ2-1	-	TRBV9	-	CATPGNKQFF	TGTGCCACCCCGGGAAACAAACAGTTCTTC
TRBJ2-1	few	TRBV3-1	-	CASSQEKWEPIYYNEQFF	TGTGCCAGCAGCCAAGAAAAGTGGGAACCTATATACTACAATGAGCAGTTCTTC
TRBJ2-5	few	TRBV20-1	TRBD2	CSASHGGGAEETQYF	TGCAGTGCTAGTCACGGCGGGGGGGCCGAAGAGACCCAGTACTTC
TRBJ2-7	-	TRBV27	-	CASSLHADSYGQYF	TGTGCCAGCAGTTTACACGCGGATAGTTACGGGCAGTACTTC
TRBJ2-4	-	TRBV2	-	CASSAPTGHSEGNIQYF	TGTGCCAGCAGCGCCCCTACGGGACACTCAGAGGGAAACATTCAGTACTTC
TRBJ1-1	-	TRBV12-3/TRBV12-4	TRBD1	CASSEGAVTEAFF	TGTGCCAGCAGTGAGGGGGCGGTAACTGAAGCTTTCTTT
TRBJ1-3	-	TRBV12-5	-	CASSDISGNTIYF	TGTGCTAGTTCGGACATCTCTGGAAACACCATATATTTT
TRBJ2-7	-	TRBV13	-	CASSSTGTSKLTYEQYF	TGTGCCAGCAGCTCCACCGGGACTTCAAAACTAACCTACGAGCAGTACTTC
TRBJ2-5	few	TRBV6-1	-	CASSDPTEEETQYF	TGTGCCAGCAGTGATCCGACAGAAGAAGAGACCCAGTACTTC
TRBJ1-6	few	TRBV7-2	-	CASNPHAGHFHSPLHF	TGTGCCAGCAACCCACATGCGGGACATTTCCATTCACCCCTCCACTTT
TRBJ2-7	-	TRBV11-2	TRBD2	CASSSSGTSNLGEQYF	TGTGCCAGCAGCTCGTCCGGGACTAGTAATCTGGGGGAGCAGTACTTC
TRBJ2-7	-	TRBV27	-	CASSGQSTSYEQYF	TGTGCCAGCAGTGGACAGTCCACTTCCTACGAGCAGTACTTC
TRBJ2-1	-	TRBV6-2/TRBV6-3	TRBD2	CASSPGTSYHEQFF	TGTGCCAGCAGTCCCGGGACTAGCTATCATGAGCAGTTCTTC
TRBJ2-5	-	TRBV5-1	TRBD1	CASSRDSRQETQYF	TGCGCCAGCAGCCGGGACAGCCGACAAGAGACCCAGTACTTC
TRBJ2-1	-	TRBV15	TRBD1	CATSPGDSQFF	TGTGCCACCAGCCCCGGGGACAGTCAATTCTTC
TRBJ2-2	-	TRBV19	-	CASSIDSEMNTGELFF	TGTGCCAGTAGTATAGATAGTGAGATGAACACCGGGGAGCTGTTTTTT
TRBJ2-4	-	TRBV15	-	CATSTGFSENIQYF	TGTGCCACCAGCACAGGGTTTAGTGAAAACATTCAGTACTTC
TRBJ2-7	-	TRBV10-3	TRBD1	CAIARTQGASYEQYF	TGTGCCATCGCCCGGACACAGGGGGCGTCCTACGAGCAGTACTTC
TRBJ2-1	-	TRBV24-1	TRBD2	CATSDLAGEGDEQFF	TGTGCCACCAGTGATTTAGCGGGAGAAGGGGATGAGCAGTTCTTC
TRBJ1-1	-	TRBV5-1	-	CASSLRAENTEAFF	TGCGCCAGCAGCTTGAGGGCAGAGAACACTGAAGCTTTCTTT
TRBJ2-5	-	TRBV2	TRBD2	CASSGLAGGPLDETQYF	TGTGCCAGCAGTGGGCTAGCGGGGGGGCCGCTCGATGAGACCCAGTACTTC
TRBJ2-5	-	TRBV12-5	TRBD1	CASGLDAGTADF	TGTGCTAGTGGTTTGGATGCCGGGACAGCAGACTTC
TRBJ2-5	few	TRBV7-8	TRBD2	CASSLGRLAGGQQETQYF	TGTGCCAGCAGCTTAGGACGACTAGCGGGAGGGCAACAGGAGACCCAGTACTTC
TRBJ2-1	-	TRBV12-3/TRBV12-4	TRBD2	CASSFREGRHNEQFF	TGTGCCAGCAGTTTTAGGGAGGGCCGACACAATGAGCAGTTCTTC
TRBJ2-7	few	TRBV7-9	TRBD2	CASSSGTRVGYEQYF	TGTGCCAGCAGCTCCGGGACTAGAGTTGGCTACGAGCAGTACTTC